This T cell receptor (beta chain) emerged from a study of T cell responses to AZD1222 COVID-19 vaccine (dated by TCRdb to the early 2020s). Describing the broader study: Because spike-specific TCR depth and breadth did not differ between the two schedules, AZD1222 recipients who got a second dose at roughly 4 weeks were pooled with those who got a second dose at roughly 12 weeks. TCR sequencing covered some 240 trial participants: around 210 given two doses of AZD1222 and some 25 given two doses of MenACWY control vaccine. Trial participants were enrolled into age subgroups of 18-55, 56-69 and 70-plus years, which contained about 150, 28 and 57 TCR-sequenced participants, respectively.

The CDR3 regions of human TCRbeta chains were subjected to immunosequencing. Under the source paper's analysis protocol: Repertoire TCRs were checked for matches against a reference library of SARS-CoV-2-specific TCRs that had been generated using the MIRA antigen-specificity platform. Breadth was defined as the fraction of unique TCRs that were SARS-CoV-2-associated, and depth was defined as the fraction of total T cells that were SARS-CoV-2-associated. Using the MIRA data, each spike-specific TCR was assigned both to the spike region to which the TCR was reactive and to a CD4 or CD8 class. Log10-transformed breadth and depth values were compared by one-way ANOVA with Sidak's multiple comparisons tests. Imported from immuneACCESS, the table was reduced by TCRdb to in-frame sequences with V and J called. These copies leave out some clones; in studies compared against another copy, an unresolved V gene accounts for under half, and the cause of the remainder is not known. V, J and clone size reflect that table, while D and trimming were determined from the DNA. Recorded for this sample are approximately 82,000 clones; approximately 91% of them occurred a single time. The ten largest clones capture 5.2% of the sample.

The sample's time point, from its label and the paper: baseline before first vaccination. Vaccinee samples came from UK trials COV001 and COV002, including a single-blind randomized controlled phase 2/3 trial of AZD1222 (ChAdOx1 nCoV-19) in healthy adults. For TCRbeta chain sequencing, PBMC samples were collected from trial participants at day 0 and at day 28 after the second dose. The junction shows trimming of 4 bases on V and 0 bases on J, plus 14 bases between the germline ends. Including the terminal cysteine and phenylalanine, the CDR3 comprises 16 residues. Only the CDR3 part of the read is kept: 48 bases, read in frame from the first base. The germline V gene (reference sequence) gives CDR1 as SGHNT and CDR2 as YYREEE. This clone was seen just once. Its specific antigen is unknown. Per-base quality was not reported, and no clone a single base away is much larger than it. Other nucleotide sequences in the sample specify the same CDR3.

General findings and caveats noted by the study authors: Nearly half of unique spike-specific TCRs reportedly recognized epitopes outside regions mutated in the B.1.351 and B.1.1.7 variants. Because no day 14 peak-response samples were available, repertoires were characterized only after the peak T cell response. In the small 56-69-year group, the increase in depth fell short of significance, most likely because of low power. CD4 TCRs associated with the vaccine covered the entire spike protein, and the dominant responses were in regions 160-218 and 743-854. Spike-specific TCR breadth and depth rose significantly after two AZD1222 doses compared with day 0 and with MenACWY recipients. Most participants were white British and females outnumbered males, and the authors suggested that clonal diversity may have been underestimated. Conclusions about previously exposed vaccinees are limited because only five to seven AZD1222 recipients were SARS-CoV-2 seropositive at baseline.

The starting material was peripheral blood, obtained on day 0 of AZD1222 vaccination. The V and J genes are TRBV5-4 and TRBJ2-1; possibly the D gene is TRBD2, per 6 matching bases. This sequence originates from an adult in good health. CDR3 loop: CASSLRVGSSYNEQFF. The DNA sequence is as follows: TGTGCCAGCAGCCTGCGGGTCGGGAGCTCCTACAATGAGCAGTTCTTC.